The TCR beta chain under discussion was sequenced for a study of vaccination effects on CD4 cells after COVID-19. Trimming cost V 4 bases and J 6 bases; bases outside gene matches: 7. The CDR3 has 15 residues. Germline-derived CDR1 and CDR2 are SGHTS and YDEGEE. Worth noting for this clone: What it binds is unknown.

Using viral peptide pools, the ViraFEST assay grew out antigen-specific CD4+ T cells prior to sequencing. Having been cultured for roughly 10 days, the cells underwent CD4+ T cell isolation. Vaccinated participants had no history of SARS-CoV-2 infection and tested negative for nucleocapsid antibodies. Using immunoSEQ multiplex PCR, the repertoire was profiled, and TCRdb retains in-frame clones only, with some absent. Among about 73,000 clones listed, around 74% were seen once. This TCR derives from a human donor who received a COVID-19 vaccine. The sample here was CD4+ T cells from PBMCs cultured with HCoV-NL63 spike peptides, taken before COVID-19 vaccination. The chain couples TRBV5-8 to TRBJ2-4, with TRBD1 identical over 10 bases. The CDR3 loop is CASSPGTGARNIQYF. The CDR3 nucleotides are TGTGCCAGCAGCCCCGGGACAGGGGCGAGAAACATTCAGTACTTC.